These 31 T cell receptor beta chains were all obtained from the same sample, sequenced in a study of OX40 agonist ivuxolimab in advanced cancers. The table came from immunoSEQ multiplex PCR; TCRdb's copy has only in-frame clones and leaves some out. The profile shows more than 40,000 clones, 91% of them singletons. The material sequenced was CD4+ or CD8+ T cells sorted from blood, taken in a trial of the OX40 agonist ivuxolimab. The receptors were gathered from an adult with an advanced solid tumor such as melanoma, head and neck, liver or kidney cancer.

The chain joins TRBV5-3 to TRBJ2-7; TRBD1 might be the D (5 bases). TRBV5-3 is given ORF status, its function remaining uncertain. V lost 0 bases and J lost 0, with 7 bases in between. The CDR3 consists of 14 residues. CDR3 bases: TGTGCCAGAAGCTTGGTTCAGGGCTCCTACGAGCAGTACGTC. This sequence encodes CARSLVQGSYEQYV.

This chain joins TRBV6-5 and TRBJ1-4, with 11 bases identical to TRBD1. CDR1 is MNHEY and CDR2 is SVGAGI in the germline V gene. J was trimmed by 7 bases and V by 2 bases; bases with no gene match: 3. The CDR3 extends over 15 amino acids. The CDR3 DNA is TGTGCCAGCAGTTACGGGACAGGGGGACTTGAAAAACTGTTTTTT. This translates into CASSYGTGGLEKLFF.

This clone was seen once. Other DNA sequences of this sample code for an identical CDR3. The gene calls are TRBV9 and TRBJ1-1; D is undetermined. The germline gives CDR1 SGDLS, CDR2 YYNGEE. The V gene lost 0 bases and the J gene lost 3 bases, with 6 bases spanning the gap. This CDR3 is built from 13 residues. For the CDR3, the DNA is TGTGCCAGCAGCGTAGGCGGGGACACTGAAGCTTTCTTT. Amino acid sequence: CASSVGGDTEAFF.

This chain connects TRBV27 to TRBJ1-2; D remains ambiguous. Trimming pared 6 bases from V and 4 bases from J, leaving 15 bases between. The CDR3 is 14 residues long. Germline V gene lookup returns CDR1 MNHEY and CDR2 SMNVEV (reference sequence). CDR3 residues: CASRLGGAPYGYTF. In nucleotides, the CDR3 is TGTGCCAGCAGATTAGGAGGAGCACCCTATGGCTACACCTTC.

CDR3 protein: CASRNRGGLEKLFF. In DNA, the CDR3 is TGTGCCAGCCGAAACAGGGGTGGGCTGGAAAAACTGTTTTTT. This chain joins TRBV28 and TRBJ1-4; TRBD1 matches at 7 bases. Germline loops: CDR1 MDHEN, CDR2 SYDVKM. The CDR3 is 14 residues long. The trim removed 8 bases at V and 8 bases at J, leaving 11 bases unmatched. The variable domain in full, with the rest retrieved from reference TRBV28 and TRBJ1-4, is DVKVTQSSRYLVKRTGEKVFLECVQDMDHENMFWYRQDPGLGLRLIYFSYDVKMKEKGDIPEGYSVSREKKERFSLILESASTNQTSMYLCASRNRGGLEKLFFGSGTQLSVL.

About this clone itself: This sample includes further DNA sequences coding for the same CDR3. J is TRBJ2-7 and V is TRBV7-2; TRBD1 might be the D (5 bases). The CDR3 runs to 14 residues. Germline V gene sequence: CDR1 SGHTA, CDR2 FQGNSA. Between the trimmed V and J ends, which lost 1 base and 4 bases, there was a span of 11 bases. The CDR3: CASSLGGTIYEQYV. CDR3 coding DNA: TGTGCCAGCAGCTTAGGGGGCACGATATACGAGCAGTACGTC.

This clone is labeled medium-sized. The chain joins TRBV5-1 to TRBJ2-7; no reliable D call. Per germline, CDR1 SGHRS and CDR2 YFSETQ. V gave up 0 bases and J gave up 1 base, with 8 bases separating them. The CDR3 extends over 14 amino acids. The DNA for the CDR3 is TGCGCCAGCAGCTTGGGGTGGGAATCCTACGAGCAGTACTTC. It codes for CASSLGWESYEQYF.

This clone appeared once. The CDR3 loop is CASSLVRYEQYV. As DNA, the CDR3 is TGTGCCAGCAGCTTAGTTCGCTACGAGCAGTACGTC. The J gene is TRBJ2-7, the V gene TRBV11-2, with no clear D. CDR1 and CDR2 from the germline V gene are SGHAT and FQNNGV. Trimming removed 1 base at V and 3 bases at J, with 4 bases between. The CDR3 runs 12 residues.

J is TRBJ1-3 and V is TRBV14, with a weak D call TRBD1 (5 bases). V lost 3 bases to trimming and J lost 0 bases, with 12 bases between them. This CDR3 region has 16 residues. Looked up from germline, CDR1 is SGHDN and CDR2 is FVKESK. CDR3 loop: CASSQFKGISGNTIYF. CDR3 sequence (DNA): TGTGCCAGCAGCCAGTTTAAGGGGATCTCTGGAAACACCATATATTTT.

V is TRBV5-5 and J is TRBJ1-2; TRBD1 matches at 10 bases. The CDR3 spans 15 residues. The germline CDR1 and CDR2 sequences are SGHKS and YYEKEE (reference sequence). The V segment lost 0 bases and the J segment 3 bases; nucleotides outside the gene matches: 2. CDR3: CASSLDGTGDYGYTF. The CDR3 DNA sequence: TGTGCCAGCAGCTTGGACGGGACAGGGGACTATGGCTACACCTTC.

The chain links TRBV9 to TRBJ1-2, with a weak D call TRBD1 (6 bases). CDR3 length: 14 amino acids. V was cut by 0 bases and J by 9 bases, with 15 bases left in between. The germline V gene encodes CDR1 SGDLS and CDR2 YYNGEE. The CDR3: CASSVEMSQGSYTF. In DNA, the CDR3 is TGTGCCAGCAGCGTAGAAATGTCGCAGGGGAGCTACACCTTC.

This chain connects TRBV11-3 to TRBJ2-1; 11 nucleotides match TRBD2. The trim removed 3 bases at V and 5 bases at J, leaving 6 bases unmatched. Germline V gene lookup returns CDR1 SGHNT and CDR2 YENEEA. The CDR3 consists of 16 residues. CDR3 bases: TGTGCCAGCAGCTTCTTTAGCGGGGGGGAAGACAATGAGCAGTTCTTC. As protein: CASSFFSGGEDNEQFF.

This clone was seen only a few times. The rearrangement joins TRBV19 to TRBJ1-2; no definite D call. Germline CDR1 reads LNHDA; CDR2 reads SQIVND (reference sequence). CDR3 length equals 16 residues. V was cut by 11 bases and J by 7 bases, with 29 bases left in between. CDR3 sequence reads: CAANPNPTSHVGGYTF. In nucleotides, the CDR3 is TGTGCCGCGAACCCCAATCCCACATCCCACGTTGGTGGCTACACCTTC.

This chain uses TRBV28 with TRBJ2-1, with no clear D. This CDR3 comprises 15 residues. Germline V gene lookup returns CDR1 MDHEN and CDR2 SYDVKM. The germline V and J ends were trimmed by 2 bases and 6 bases, with 14 bases remaining between them. In DNA form, the CDR3 reads TGTGCCAGCAGTTTAGGCCCCTCCCGATCCAATGAGCAGTTCTTC. Protein sequence: CASSLGPSRSNEQFF.

The J gene is TRBJ1-3, the V gene TRBV6-6; D unresolved. Trimming stripped 5 bases from V and 8 bases from J, with 13 bases between. The CDR3 runs 13 residues. Germline V CDR1 and CDR2: MNHNY, SVGAGI (reference sequence). CDR3 protein: CASSSPLSYTIYF. CDR3 coding DNA: TGTGCCAGCAGTAGTCCCCTGTCCTACACCATATATTTT.

The rearrangement joins TRBV9 to TRBJ1-1; a possible D gene is TRBD1 (5 bases). This CDR3 is built from 12 residues. Germline CDR1 is SGDLS and CDR2 is YYNGEE. V was clipped by 0 bases and J by 8 bases, with 8 bases between them. This CDR3 is CASSVEGDEAFF. CDR3 in DNA: TGTGCCAGCAGCGTAGAAGGGGACGAAGCTTTCTTT.

The J gene is TRBJ2-1, the V gene TRBV9; 9 bases fit TRBD2. Germline V gene sequence: CDR1 SGDLS, CDR2 YYNGEE. CDR3 size: 14 residues. Trimming cost V 5 bases and J 12 bases; bases outside gene matches: 12. Here the CDR3 DNA reads TGTGCCAGCAGGCCGGGAACTAGCGGGTCCTGGCAGTTCTTC. Amino acid sequence: CASRPGTSGSWQFF.

Concerning this clone: The sample contains more than one DNA sequence encoding this CDR3. J is TRBJ2-1 and V is TRBV7-9; D gene unclear. Trimming removed 2 bases from V and 0 bases from J, with 8 bases in between. CDR3 size: 15 residues. Germline lookup yields CDR1 SEHNR and CDR2 FQNEAQ (reference sequence). CDR3 nucleotides: TGTGCCAGCAGCTTACTAGAAAGCTCCTACAATGAGCAGTTCTTC. Amino acids: CASSLLESSYNEQFF.

This clone was recorded once. The V gene is TRBV6-6, the J gene TRBJ1-1; D remains ambiguous. CDR3 length equals 12 residues. The germline CDR1 and CDR2 sequences are MNHNY and SVGAGI (reference sequence). V lost 0 bases and J 7 bases, leaving 6 bases between the germline ends. The chain's CDR3 is CASSYSTGEAFF. In DNA form, the CDR3 reads TGTGCCAGCAGTTACTCAACCGGTGAAGCTTTCTTT.

This sequence joins TRBV5-4 and TRBJ2-5, with TRBD1 matching over 8 bases. CDR1 is SGHNT, CDR2 YYREEE, per germline (reference sequence). The CDR3 consists of 15 residues. V gave up 0 bases and J gave up 5 bases; unmatched junction bases: 6. CDR3 nucleotide sequence: TGTGCCAGCAGCTTGGCAGGGGGCGCACGGGAGACCCAGTACTTC. Residues: CASSLAGGARETQYF.

This clone was counted between two and nine times. The chain has TRBV23-1 and TRBJ1-2; 7 nucleotides align to TRBD1. TRBV23-1 falls under the ORF class, with uncertain function. The ends lost 8 bases at V and 7 bases at J; junction bases unmatched: 1. CDR3 length equals 10 residues. This CDR3 reads CASPGGGYTF. DNA of the CDR3: TGCGCCAGCCCAGGGGGTGGCTACACCTTC.

This chain links TRBV27 with TRBJ2-1; D not certain. The CDR3 spans 15 residues. Germline-derived CDR1 and CDR2 are MNHEY and SMNVEV (reference sequence). The V and J ends lost 6 bases and 0 bases respectively, with 12 bases between them. CDR3 in amino acids: CASSPAPLSYNEQFF. The CDR3 DNA is TGTGCCAGCAGCCCCGCCCCTCTCTCCTACAATGAGCAGTTCTTC.

The J gene is TRBJ1-2, the V gene TRBV5-1; TRBD1 is a possible D gene (5 bases). The CDR3 has 17 residues. Germline V gene sequence: CDR1 SGHRS, CDR2 YFSETQ. V was shortened by 3 bases and J by 1 base, with 19 bases between the two germline ends. CDR3 amino acids: CASSSISGTRDNYGYTF. The CDR3 DNA reads as TGCGCCAGCAGCTCTATCTCCGGGACGCGCGATAACTATGGCTACACCTTC.

This clone has only a few counts. This specimen includes other DNA sequences encoding the same CDR3. The chain links TRBV7-7 to TRBJ2-7; D gene unclear. The V gene lost 1 base and the J gene lost 3 bases, with 7 bases spanning the gap. Germline V lookup: CDR1 SSHAT, CDR2 FNYEAQ (reference sequence). The length of the CDR3 is 13 residues. The DNA of the CDR3 is TGTGCCAGCAGCTTAGGTCCGAACTACGAGCAGTACGTC. It codes for CASSLGPNYEQYV.

The gene calls are TRBV28 and TRBJ1-1, with D unclear. The CDR3 totals 13 residues. Trimming removed 1 base at V and 1 base at J, with 4 bases between. Per the germline V gene, CDR1 is MDHEN and CDR2 is SYDVKM. CDR3 nucleotide sequence: TGTGCCAGCAGTTTATCCGGGAACACTGAAGCTTTCTTT. Protein product: CASSLSGNTEAFF. Full variable domain (missing parts from reference TRBV28 and TRBJ1-1): DVKVTQSSRYLVKRTGEKVFLECVQDMDHENMFWYRQDPGLGLRLIYFSYDVKMKEKGDIPEGYSVSREKKERFSLILESASTNQTSMYLCASSLSGNTEAFFGQGTRLTVV.

V is TRBV7-8 and J is TRBJ1-4; D not resolved. Germline CDR1 is SGHVS and CDR2 is FQNEAQ. The CDR3 is 14 amino acids. The V end lost 10 bases, the J end lost 0 bases, and 12 bases lay between the germline ends. CDR3 residues: CATMWDATNEKLFF. CDR3 coding DNA: TGTGCCACCATGTGGGATGCAACTAATGAAAAACTGTTTTTT.

The chain has TRBV9 and TRBJ1-2; no reliable D call. V lost 3 bases, J lost 3 bases, and 15 bases lay in between. The germline V gene has CDR1 SGDLS and CDR2 YYNGEE. The CDR3 loop spans 15 amino acids. CDR3 in amino acids: CASSAAPGGHYGYTF. The CDR3 nucleotides are TGTGCCAGCAGCGCGGCCCCCGGAGGTCACTATGGCTACACCTTC.

V and J are TRBV19 and TRBJ2-7; D unresolved. Trimming took off 4 bases at V and 2 bases at J, with 12 bases between the two ends. This CDR3 has 14 residues. The germline V gene has CDR1 LNHDA and CDR2 SQIVND (reference sequence). This CDR3 is CASSSLLKTYEQYF. DNA of the CDR3: TGTGCCAGTAGTAGCCTACTCAAAACCTACGAGCAGTACTTC.

V gene TRBV9 combines with J gene TRBJ2-7; D unclear. Germline V lookup: CDR1 SGDLS, CDR2 YYNGEE. The CDR3 has 14 amino acids. V was trimmed by 0 bases and J by 3 bases, leaving 10 bases between them. The CDR3 sequence is CASSVAGRDYEQYF. The CDR3 DNA is TGTGCCAGCAGCGTAGCGGGCAGAGACTACGAGCAGTACTTC.

This clone was detected only a few times. The rearrangement uses TRBV4-1 and TRBJ1-2; D call uncertain. V shed 0 bases and J shed 7 bases, with 9 bases lying between them. There are 13 residues in the CDR3. CDR1 is MGHRA, CDR2 YSYEKL, per germline. The DNA for the CDR3 is TGCGCCAGCAGCCAAGAAACATTACGTGGCTACACCTTC. This encodes CASSQETLRGYTF.

This clone was detected a few times. The J gene is TRBJ2-1, the V gene TRBV4-2; 8 bases map to TRBD2. Germline lookup yields CDR1 LGHNA and CDR2 YNFKEQ. This CDR3 comprises 18 residues. V lost 0 bases, J lost 0 bases, and 7 bases stayed unmatched. CDR3 in amino acids: CASSQEYWAGGSYNEQFF. The CDR3 DNA sequence: TGTGCCAGCAGCCAAGAATATTGGGCGGGGGGCTCCTACAATGAGCAGTTCTTC.